This T cell receptor beta chain came from a study of blood T cell repertoires in COVID-19. This clone has more than one count but fewer than ten. This CDR3 is built from 11 residues. Germline CDR1 is MDHEN and CDR2 is SYDVKM. J lost 10 bases, V lost 5 bases, and 4 bases had no gene match. Clones were sequenced by immunoSEQ multiplex PCR, and TCRdb holds only the in-frame ones, with some missing. The data hold about 100,000 clones, with about four fifths observed a single time. The receptor was isolated from a man between 65 and 79 years old with active or convalescent COVID-19. The sample taken for sequencing was peripheral blood. The chain carries TRBV28 and TRBJ1-1; 7 nucleotides match TRBD1. The DNA for the CDR3 is TGTGCCAGCAGTACCCAGGGGGGAGCTTTCTTT. The encoded protein is CASSTQGGAFF.